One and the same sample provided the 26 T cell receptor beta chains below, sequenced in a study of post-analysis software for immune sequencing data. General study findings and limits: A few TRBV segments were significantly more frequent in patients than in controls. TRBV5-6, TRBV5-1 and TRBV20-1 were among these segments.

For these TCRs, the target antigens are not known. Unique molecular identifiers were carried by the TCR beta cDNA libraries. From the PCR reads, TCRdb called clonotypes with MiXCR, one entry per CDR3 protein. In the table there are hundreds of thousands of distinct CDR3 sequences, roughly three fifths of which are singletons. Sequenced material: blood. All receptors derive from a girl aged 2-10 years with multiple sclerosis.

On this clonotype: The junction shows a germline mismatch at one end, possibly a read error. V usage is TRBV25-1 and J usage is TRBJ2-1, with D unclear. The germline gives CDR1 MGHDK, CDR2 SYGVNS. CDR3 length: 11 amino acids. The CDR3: CASSDSNEQVF. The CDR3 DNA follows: TGTGCCAGCAGTGACAGCAATGAGCAGGTCTTC. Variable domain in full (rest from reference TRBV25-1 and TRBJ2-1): EADIYQTPRYLVIGTGKKITLECSQTMGHDKMYWYQQDPGMELHLIHYSYGVNSTEKGDLSSESTVSRIRTEHFPLTLESARPSHTSQYLCASSDSNEQVFGPGTRLTVL.

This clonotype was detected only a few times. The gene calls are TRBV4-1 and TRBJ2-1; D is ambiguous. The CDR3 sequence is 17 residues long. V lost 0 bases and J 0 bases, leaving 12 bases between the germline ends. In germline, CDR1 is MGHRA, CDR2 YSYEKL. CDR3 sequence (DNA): TGCGCCAGCAGCCAAGATCGTGGCAGTAGCTCCTACAATGAGCAGTTCTTC. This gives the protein CASSQDRGSSSYNEQFF.

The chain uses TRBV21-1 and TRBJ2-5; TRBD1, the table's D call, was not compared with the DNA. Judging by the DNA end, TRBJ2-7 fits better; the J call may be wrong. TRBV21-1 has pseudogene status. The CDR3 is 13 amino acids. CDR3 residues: CASQTGDSYEQYF. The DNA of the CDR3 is TGTGCCAGCCAGACAGGGGACTCCTACGAGCAGTACTTC.

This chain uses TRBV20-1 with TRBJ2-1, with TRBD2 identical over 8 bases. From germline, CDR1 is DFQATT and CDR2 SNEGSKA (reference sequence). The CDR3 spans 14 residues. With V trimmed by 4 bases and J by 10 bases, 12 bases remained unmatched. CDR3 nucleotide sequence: TGCAGTGCTATGGTAATAGCGGGAAGATCGGAGCAGTTCTTC. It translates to CSAMVIAGRSEQFF.

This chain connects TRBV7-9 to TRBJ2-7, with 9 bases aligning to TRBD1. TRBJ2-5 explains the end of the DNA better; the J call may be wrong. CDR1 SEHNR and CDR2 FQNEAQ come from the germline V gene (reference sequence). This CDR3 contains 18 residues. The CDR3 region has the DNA TGTGCCAGCAGCTTTACCCCGGGACAGGGATGGGGTGGAGAGACCCAGTACTTC. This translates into CASSFTPGQGWGGETQYF.

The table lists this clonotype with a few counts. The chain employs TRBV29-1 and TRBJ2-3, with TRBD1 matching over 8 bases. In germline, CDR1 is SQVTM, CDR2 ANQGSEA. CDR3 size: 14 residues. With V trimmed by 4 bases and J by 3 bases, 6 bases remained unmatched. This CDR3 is CSVVPRGLTDTQYF. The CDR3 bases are TGCAGCGTTGTTCCCAGGGGGCTAACAGATACGCAGTATTTT.

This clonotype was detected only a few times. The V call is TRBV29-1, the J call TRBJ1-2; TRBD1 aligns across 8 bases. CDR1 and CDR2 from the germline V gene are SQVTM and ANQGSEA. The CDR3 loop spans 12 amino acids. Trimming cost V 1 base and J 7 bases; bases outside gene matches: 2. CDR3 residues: CSVEAGGGGYTF. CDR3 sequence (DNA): TGCAGCGTTGAAGCAGGGGGCGGTGGCTACACCTTC. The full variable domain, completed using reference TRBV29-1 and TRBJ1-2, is SAVISQKPSRDICQRGTSLTIQCQVDSQVTMMFWYRQQPGQSLTLIATANQGSEATYESGFVIDKFPISRPNLTFSTLTVSNMSPEDSSIYLCSVEAGGGGYTFGSGTRLTVV.

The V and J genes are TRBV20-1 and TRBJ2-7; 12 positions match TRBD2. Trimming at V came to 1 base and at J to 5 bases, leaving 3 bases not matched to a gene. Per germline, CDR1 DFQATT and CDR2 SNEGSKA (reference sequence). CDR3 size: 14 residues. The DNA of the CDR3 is TGCAGTGCTAGAGCACTAGCGGGAGGTGACGAGCAGTACTTC. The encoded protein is CSARALAGGDEQYF.

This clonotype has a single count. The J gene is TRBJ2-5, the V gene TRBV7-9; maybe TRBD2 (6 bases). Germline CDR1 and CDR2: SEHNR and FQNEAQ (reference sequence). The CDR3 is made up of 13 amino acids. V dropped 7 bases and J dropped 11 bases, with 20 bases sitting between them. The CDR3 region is CASINSTSYEQYF. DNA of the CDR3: TGTGCCAGCATCAACTCGACTAGTTATGAGCAGTACTTC.

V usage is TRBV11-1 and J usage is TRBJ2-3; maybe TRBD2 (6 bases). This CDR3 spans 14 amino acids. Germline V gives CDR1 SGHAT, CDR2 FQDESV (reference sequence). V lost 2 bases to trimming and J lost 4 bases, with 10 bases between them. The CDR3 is CASSLKGGPDTQYF. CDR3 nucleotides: TGTGCCAGCAGCTTAAAGGGAGGCCCAGATACGCAGTATTTT.

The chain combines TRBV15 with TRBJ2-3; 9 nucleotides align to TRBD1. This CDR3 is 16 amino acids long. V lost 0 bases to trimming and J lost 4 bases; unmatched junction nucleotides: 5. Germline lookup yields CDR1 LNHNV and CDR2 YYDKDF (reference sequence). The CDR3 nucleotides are TGTGCCACCAGCAGAGATCTGGGACAGGGTTCAGATACGCAGTATTTT. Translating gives CATSRDLGQGSDTQYF.

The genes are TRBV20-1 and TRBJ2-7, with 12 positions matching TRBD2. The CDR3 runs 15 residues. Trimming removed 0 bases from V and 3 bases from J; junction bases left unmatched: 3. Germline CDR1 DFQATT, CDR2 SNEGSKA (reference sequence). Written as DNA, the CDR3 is TGCAGTGCTAGAGATCTAGCGGGGGGGCTCTACGAGCAGTACTTC. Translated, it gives CSARDLAGGLYEQYF.

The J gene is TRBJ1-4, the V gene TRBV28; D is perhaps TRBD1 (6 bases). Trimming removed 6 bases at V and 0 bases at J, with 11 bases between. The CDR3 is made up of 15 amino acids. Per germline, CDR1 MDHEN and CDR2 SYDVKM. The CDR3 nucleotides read TGTGCCAGCAGCATAGGGGGGTCAACTAATGAAAAACTGTTTTTT. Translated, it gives CASSIGGSTNEKLFF.

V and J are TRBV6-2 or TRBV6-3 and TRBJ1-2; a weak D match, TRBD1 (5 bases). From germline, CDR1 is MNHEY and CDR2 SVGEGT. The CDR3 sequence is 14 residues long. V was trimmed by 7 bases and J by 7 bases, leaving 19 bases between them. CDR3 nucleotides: TGTGCCAGCAACCAAGGACACGGTCGGAGTGGCTACACCTTC. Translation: CASNQGHGRSGYTF.

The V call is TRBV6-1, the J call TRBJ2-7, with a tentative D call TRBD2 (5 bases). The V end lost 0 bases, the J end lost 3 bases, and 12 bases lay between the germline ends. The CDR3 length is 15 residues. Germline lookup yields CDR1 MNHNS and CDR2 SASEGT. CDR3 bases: TGTGCCAGCAGTGAAGCGCATGGTAGCGTCTACGAGCAGTACTTC. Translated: CASSEAHGSVYEQYF.

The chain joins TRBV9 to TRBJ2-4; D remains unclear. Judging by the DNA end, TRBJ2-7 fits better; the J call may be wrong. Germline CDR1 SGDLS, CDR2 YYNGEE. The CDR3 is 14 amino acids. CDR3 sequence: CASSVGPSTYEQYF. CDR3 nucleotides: TGTGCCAGCAGCGTAGGCCCGTCTACCTACGAGCAGTACTTC.

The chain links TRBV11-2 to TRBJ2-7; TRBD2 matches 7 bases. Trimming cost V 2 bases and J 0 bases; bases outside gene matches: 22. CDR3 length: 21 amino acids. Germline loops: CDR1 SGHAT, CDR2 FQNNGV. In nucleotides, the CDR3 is TGTGCCAGCAGCTTAATATCCCCAGGACTAGGGAGTTCGGGGAGCTCCTACGAGCAGTACTTC. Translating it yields CASSLISPGLGSSGSSYEQYF.

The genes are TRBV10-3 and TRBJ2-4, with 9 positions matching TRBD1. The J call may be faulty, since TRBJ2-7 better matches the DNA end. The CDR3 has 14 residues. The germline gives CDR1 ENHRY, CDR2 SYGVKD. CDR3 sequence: CAISATGGAYEQYF. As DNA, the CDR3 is TGTGCCATCAGTGCGACAGGGGGGGCCTACGAGCAGTACTTC.

This chain's CDR3 is CASSPTRGHTEAFF. CDR3 DNA sequence: TGTGCCAGCAGCCCAACCAGGGGGCACACTGAAGCTTTCTTT. The chain uses TRBV7-6 and TRBJ1-1, with TRBD1 matching over 8 bases. Trimming at V came to 5 bases and at J to 3 bases, leaving 5 bases not matched to a gene. The CDR3 sequence is 14 residues long. From germline, CDR1 is SGHVS and CDR2 FNYEAQ.

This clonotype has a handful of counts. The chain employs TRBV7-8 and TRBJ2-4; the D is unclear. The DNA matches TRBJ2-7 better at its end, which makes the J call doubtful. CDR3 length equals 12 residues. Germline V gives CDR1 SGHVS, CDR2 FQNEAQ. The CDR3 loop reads CASSTGPDEQYF. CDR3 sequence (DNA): TGTGCCAGCAGCACTGGGCCAGACGAGCAGTACTTC.

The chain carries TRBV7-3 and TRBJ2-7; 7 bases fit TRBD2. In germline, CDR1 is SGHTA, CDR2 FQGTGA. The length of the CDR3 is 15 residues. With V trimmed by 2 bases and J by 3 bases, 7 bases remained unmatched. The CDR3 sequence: CASSLSSGTYYEQYF. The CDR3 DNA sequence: TGTGCCAGCAGCTTATCTAGCGGTACTTACTACGAGCAGTACTTC.

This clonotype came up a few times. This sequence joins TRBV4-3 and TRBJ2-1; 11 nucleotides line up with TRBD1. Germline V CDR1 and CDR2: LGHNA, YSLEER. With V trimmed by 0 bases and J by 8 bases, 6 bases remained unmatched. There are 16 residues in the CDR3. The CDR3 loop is CASSQDSGTGGDEQFF. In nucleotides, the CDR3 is TGCGCCAGCAGCCAAGATTCCGGGACAGGGGGGGATGAGCAGTTCTTC.

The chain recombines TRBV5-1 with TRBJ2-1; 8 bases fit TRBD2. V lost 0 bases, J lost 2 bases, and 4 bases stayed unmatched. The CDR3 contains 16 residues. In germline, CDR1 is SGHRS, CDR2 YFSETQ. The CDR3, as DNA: TGCGCCAGCAGCTTGGAGCTAGCGGGCCCCTACAATGAGCAGTTCTTC. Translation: CASSLELAGPYNEQFF.

The CDR3 DNA follows: TGCAGTGCTCCGAGTCCCCTAGCGGGGTACAATGAGCAGTTCTTC. It is translated as CSAPSPLAGYNEQFF. The rearrangement joins TRBV20-1 to TRBJ2-1; 9 positions match TRBD2. The V and J ends lost 5 bases and 4 bases, in that order; junction bases with no gene match: 9. This CDR3 is 15 amino acids long. CDR1 DFQATT and CDR2 SNEGSKA come from the germline V gene (reference sequence).

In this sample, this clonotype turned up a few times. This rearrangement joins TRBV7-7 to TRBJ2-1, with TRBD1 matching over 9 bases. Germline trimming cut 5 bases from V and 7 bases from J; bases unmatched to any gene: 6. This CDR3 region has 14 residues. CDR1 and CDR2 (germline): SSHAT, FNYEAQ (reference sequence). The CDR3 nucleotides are TGTGCCAGCAGCCCCGGGACAGGGTTGAATGAGCAGTTCTTC. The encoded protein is CASSPGTGLNEQFF.

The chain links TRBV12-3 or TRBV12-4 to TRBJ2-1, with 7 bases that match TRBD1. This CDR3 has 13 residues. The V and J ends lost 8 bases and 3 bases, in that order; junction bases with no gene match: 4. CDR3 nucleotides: TGTGCCAGCGCCGGGACAGACTACAATGAGCAGTTCTTC. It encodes CASAGTDYNEQFF.